The T cell receptor (beta chain) described here comes from a study of shared clonotypes between healthy human individuals. General observations from the study: What naive subsets generally showed was a larger estimated richness than memory subsets showed.

A remark on this clone: The antigen remains unidentified.

Trimming cost V 2 bases and J 0 bases, with 11 bases left between them. The CDR3 loop spans 15 amino acids. The V gene's germline CDR1 is MNHNY and CDR2 SVGAGI (reference sequence). Only in-frame clones appear in the TCRdb table, and some are missing; sequencing was by immunoSEQ multiplex PCR. The sample has hundreds of thousands of clones, about 95% seen once; the top ten hold 0.05% to 0.07%. This chain connects TRBV6-6 to TRBJ2-7; possibly TRBD2 for D (5 bases). The sample consisted of naive CD4+ T cells sorted from blood. Subset indicated: CD45RA+ positively selected. The clonotype was recovered from a woman aged 30 to 39 in good health. CDR3 coding DNA: TGTGCCAGCAGTTACGGGAGACCCAGCTCCTACGAGCAGTACTTC. Its protein product is CASSYGRPSSYEQYF.